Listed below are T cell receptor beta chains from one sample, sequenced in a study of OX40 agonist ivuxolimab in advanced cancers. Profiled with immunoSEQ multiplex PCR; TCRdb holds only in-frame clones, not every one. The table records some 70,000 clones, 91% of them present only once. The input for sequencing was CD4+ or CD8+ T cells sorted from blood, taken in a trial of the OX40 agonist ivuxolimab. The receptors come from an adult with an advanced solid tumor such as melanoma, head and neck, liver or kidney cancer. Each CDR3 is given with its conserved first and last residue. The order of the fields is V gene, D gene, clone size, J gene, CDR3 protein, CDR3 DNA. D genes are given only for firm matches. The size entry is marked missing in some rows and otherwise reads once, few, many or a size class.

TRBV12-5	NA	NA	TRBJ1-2	CASGLAGLGYGYTF	TGTGCTAGTGGTTTGGCCGGGTTGGGCTATGGCTACACCTTC
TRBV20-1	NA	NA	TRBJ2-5	CSALTEETQYF	TGCAGTGCTTTAACAGAAGAGACCCAGTACTTC
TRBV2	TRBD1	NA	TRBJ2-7	CASSAGTAREQYF	TGTGCCAGCAGTGCCGGGACAGCTCGCGAGCAGTACTTC
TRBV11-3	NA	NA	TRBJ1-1	CASSLRSGAVAFF	TGTGCCAGCAGCTTACGGTCGGGGGCAGTAGCTTTCTTT
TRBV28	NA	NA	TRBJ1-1	CASSPLSSEAFF	TGTGCCAGCAGTCCCCTATCATCTGAAGCTTTCTTT
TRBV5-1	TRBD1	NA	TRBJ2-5	CASSHPATGGETQYF	TGCGCCAGCAGCCACCCCGCGACAGGGGGAGAGACCCAGTACTTC
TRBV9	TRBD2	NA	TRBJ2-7	CASSRGGEPSYEQYF	TGTGCCAGCAGCCGGGGAGGGGAGCCCTCCTACGAGCAGTACTTC
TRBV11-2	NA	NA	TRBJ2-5	CASSAGLGGETQYF	TGTGCCAGCAGCGCCGGACTCGGCGGGGAGACCCAGTACTTC
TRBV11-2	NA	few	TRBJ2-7	CASSLDIHSISEQYF	TGTGCCAGCAGCTTAGATATCCACTCCATCTCCGAGCAGTACTTC
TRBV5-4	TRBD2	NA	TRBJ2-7	CASSLGTSGSGYEQYF	TGTGCCAGCAGCCTCGGGACTAGCGGGAGTGGGTACGAGCAGTACTTC
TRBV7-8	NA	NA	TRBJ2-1	CASSLVVVGGSNEQFF	TGTGCCAGCAGCTTAGTGGTAGTGGGAGGAAGCAATGAGCAGTTCTTC
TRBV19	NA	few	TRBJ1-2	CASHLVGALRGYTF	TGTGCCAGTCATCTCGTGGGCGCTCTCCGCGGCTACACCTTC
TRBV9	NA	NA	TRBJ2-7	CASSSRAQTGEQYF	TGTGCCAGCAGCTCCAGGGCCCAAACGGGCGAGCAGTACTTC
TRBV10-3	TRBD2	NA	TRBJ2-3	CAISDGAGRTDTQYF	TGTGCCATCAGTGATGGAGCGGGAAGAACAGATACGCAGTATTTT